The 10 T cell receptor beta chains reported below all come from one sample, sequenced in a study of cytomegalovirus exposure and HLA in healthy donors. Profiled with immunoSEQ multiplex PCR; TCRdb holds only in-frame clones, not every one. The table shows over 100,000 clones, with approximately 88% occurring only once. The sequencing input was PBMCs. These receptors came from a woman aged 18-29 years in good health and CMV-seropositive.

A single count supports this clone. CDR3 residues: CATRVDKNTEAFF. CDR3 nucleotides: TGTGCCACCAGGGTGGACAAGAACACTGAAGCTTTCTTT. This chain links TRBV5-5 with TRBJ1-1, with D maybe TRBD1 (5 bases). In germline, CDR1 is SGHKS, CDR2 YYEKEE (reference sequence). V lost 9 bases and J 1 base, leaving 13 bases between the germline ends. The CDR3 totals 13 residues.

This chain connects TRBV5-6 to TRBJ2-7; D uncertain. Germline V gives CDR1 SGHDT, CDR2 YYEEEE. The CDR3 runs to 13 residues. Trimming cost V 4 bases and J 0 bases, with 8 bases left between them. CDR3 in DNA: TGTGCCAGCAGCCCTGTGAGCTCCTACGAGCAGTACTTC. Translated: CASSPVSSYEQYF.

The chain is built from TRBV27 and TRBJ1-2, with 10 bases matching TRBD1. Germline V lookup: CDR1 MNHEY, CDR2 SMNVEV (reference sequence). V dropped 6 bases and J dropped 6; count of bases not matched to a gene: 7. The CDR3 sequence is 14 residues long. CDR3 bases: TGTGCCAGCAGCCTCGGACAGGGGGGCGATGGCTACACCTTC. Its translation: CASSLGQGGDGYTF.

The CDR3 DNA reads as TGTGCCAGCAGTTACTCGGGCCTCAAAGAGACCCAGTACTTC. Its translation: CASSYSGLKETQYF. V usage is TRBV6-5 and J usage is TRBJ2-5; D is unresolved. Trimming left V 0 bases short and J 3 bases short, with 8 bases between. Germline CDR1 MNHEY, CDR2 SVGAGI. CDR3 length: 14 residues.

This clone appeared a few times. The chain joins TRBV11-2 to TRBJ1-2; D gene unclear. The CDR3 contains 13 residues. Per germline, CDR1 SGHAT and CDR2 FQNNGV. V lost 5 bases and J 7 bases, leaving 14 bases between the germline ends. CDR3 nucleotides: TGTGCCAGCAGCGGCCCCACGGGAAGTGGCTACACCTTC. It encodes CASSGPTGSGYTF.

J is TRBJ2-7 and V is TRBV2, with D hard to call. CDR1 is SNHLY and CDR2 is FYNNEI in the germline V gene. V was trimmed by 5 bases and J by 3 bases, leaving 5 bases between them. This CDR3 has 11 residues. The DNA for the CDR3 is TGTGCCAGCAGTCGTTACTACGAGCAGTACTTC. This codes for CASSRYYEQYF.

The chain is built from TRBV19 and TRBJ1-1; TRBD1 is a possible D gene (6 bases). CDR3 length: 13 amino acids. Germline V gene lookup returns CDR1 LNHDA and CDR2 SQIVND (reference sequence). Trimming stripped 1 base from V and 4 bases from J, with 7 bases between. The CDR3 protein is CASSIGRGTEAFF. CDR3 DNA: TGTGCCAGTAGTATAGGCAGGGGCACTGAAGCTTTCTTT.

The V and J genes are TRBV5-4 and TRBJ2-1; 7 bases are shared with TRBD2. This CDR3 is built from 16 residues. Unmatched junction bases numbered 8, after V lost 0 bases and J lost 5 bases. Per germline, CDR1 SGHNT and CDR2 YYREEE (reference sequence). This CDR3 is CASSLGAAGLNNEQFF. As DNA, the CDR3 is TGTGCCAGCAGCTTGGGCGCAGCGGGACTTAACAATGAGCAGTTCTTC.

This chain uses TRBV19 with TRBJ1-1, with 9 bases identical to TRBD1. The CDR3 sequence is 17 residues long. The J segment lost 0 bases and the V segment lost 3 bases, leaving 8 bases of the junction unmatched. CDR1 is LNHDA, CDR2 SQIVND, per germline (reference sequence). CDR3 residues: CASSIVTGGYMNTEAFF. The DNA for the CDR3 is TGTGCCAGTAGTATCGTGACAGGGGGTTATATGAACACTGAAGCTTTCTTT.

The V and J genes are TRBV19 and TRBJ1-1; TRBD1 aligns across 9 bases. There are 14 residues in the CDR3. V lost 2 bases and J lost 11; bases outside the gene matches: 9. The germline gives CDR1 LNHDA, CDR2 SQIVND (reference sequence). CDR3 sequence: CASSISQGDREAFF. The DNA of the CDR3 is TGTGCCAGTAGTATATCTCAGGGGGACAGGGAGGCTTTCTTT.